The source of this T cell receptor beta chain is a study of cytomegalovirus exposure and HLA in healthy donors. For the study at large: Earlier findings included about 120 million unique TCR beta sequences obtained from about 180 million T cells.

A word on this clone: Its antigen is as yet unknown.

Amplification used 60 Vbeta primers and 13 Jbeta primers. The method was immunoSEQ multiplex PCR; TCRdb's version includes in-frame clones alone and lacks a portion of them. The sample gives roughly 120,000 clones, around 75% of which show up once; about 1.6% is in the top ten. Regarding the study as a whole: For most subjects, TCR beta sequences were reported to predict HLA-A and HLA-B alleles with accuracy. Later on, analysis showed that most CMV-associated TCR beta chains appeared to be HLA-restricted.

The V and J ends lost 5 bases and 4 bases, in that order; junction bases with no gene match: 7. CDR1 MNHEY and CDR2 SVGAGI come from the germline V gene. The CDR3 is 14 residues long. The V gene is TRBV6-5, the J gene TRBJ2-7, with TRBD1 matching over 8 bases. Sequencing was done on a sample of PBMCs. The sequence was collected from a woman in her late teens or twenties in good health and CMV-seronegative. CDR3 nucleotide sequence: TGTGCCAGCAGTCTTACAGGGGGTCGGTACGAGCAGTACTTC. Translation: CASSLTGGRYEQYF.